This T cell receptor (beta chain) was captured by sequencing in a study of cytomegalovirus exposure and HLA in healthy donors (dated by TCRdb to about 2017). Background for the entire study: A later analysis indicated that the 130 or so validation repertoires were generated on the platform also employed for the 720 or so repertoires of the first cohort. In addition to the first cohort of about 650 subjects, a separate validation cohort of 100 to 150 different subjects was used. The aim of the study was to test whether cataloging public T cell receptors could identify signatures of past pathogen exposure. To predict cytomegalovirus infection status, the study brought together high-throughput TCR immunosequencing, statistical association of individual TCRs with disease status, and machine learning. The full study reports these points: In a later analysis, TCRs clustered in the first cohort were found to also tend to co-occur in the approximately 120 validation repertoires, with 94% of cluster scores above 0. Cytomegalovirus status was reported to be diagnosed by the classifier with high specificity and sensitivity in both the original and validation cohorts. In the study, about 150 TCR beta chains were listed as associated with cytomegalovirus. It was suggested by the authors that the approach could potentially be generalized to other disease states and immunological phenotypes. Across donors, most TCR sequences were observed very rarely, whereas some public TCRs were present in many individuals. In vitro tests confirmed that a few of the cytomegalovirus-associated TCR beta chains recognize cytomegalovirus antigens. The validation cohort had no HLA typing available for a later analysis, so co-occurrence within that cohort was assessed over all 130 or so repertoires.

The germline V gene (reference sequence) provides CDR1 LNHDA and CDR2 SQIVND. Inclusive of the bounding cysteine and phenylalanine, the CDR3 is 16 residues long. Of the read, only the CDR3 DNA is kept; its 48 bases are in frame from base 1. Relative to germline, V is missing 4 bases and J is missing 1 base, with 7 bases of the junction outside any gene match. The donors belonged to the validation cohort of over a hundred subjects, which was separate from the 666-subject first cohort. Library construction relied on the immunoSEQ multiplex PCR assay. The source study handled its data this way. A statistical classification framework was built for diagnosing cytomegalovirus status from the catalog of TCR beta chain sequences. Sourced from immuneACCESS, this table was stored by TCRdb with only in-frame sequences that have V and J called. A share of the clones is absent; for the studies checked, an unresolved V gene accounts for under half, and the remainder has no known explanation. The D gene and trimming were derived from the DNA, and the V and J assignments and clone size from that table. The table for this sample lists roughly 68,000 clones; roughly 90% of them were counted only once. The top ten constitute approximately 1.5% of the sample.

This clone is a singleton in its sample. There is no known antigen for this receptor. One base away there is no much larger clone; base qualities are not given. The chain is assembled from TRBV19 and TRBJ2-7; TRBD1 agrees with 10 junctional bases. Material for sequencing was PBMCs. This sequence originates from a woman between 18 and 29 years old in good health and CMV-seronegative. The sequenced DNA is TGTGCCAGTAGTAGCCTCCGGGACAGGGGTTCCTACGAGCAGTACTTC. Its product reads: CASSSLRDRGSYEQYF.